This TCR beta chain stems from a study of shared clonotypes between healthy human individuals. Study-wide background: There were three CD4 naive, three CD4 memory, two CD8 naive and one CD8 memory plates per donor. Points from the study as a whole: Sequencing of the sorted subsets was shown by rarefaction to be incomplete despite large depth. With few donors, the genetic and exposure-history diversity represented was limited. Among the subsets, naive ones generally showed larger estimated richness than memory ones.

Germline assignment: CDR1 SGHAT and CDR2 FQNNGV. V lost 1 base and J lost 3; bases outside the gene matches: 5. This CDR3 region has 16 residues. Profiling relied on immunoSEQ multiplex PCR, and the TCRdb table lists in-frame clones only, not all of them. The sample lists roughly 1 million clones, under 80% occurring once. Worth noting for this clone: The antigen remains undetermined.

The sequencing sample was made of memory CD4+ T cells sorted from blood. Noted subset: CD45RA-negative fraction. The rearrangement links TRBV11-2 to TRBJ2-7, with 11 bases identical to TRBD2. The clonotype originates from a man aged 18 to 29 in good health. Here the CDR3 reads CASSLVLAGGVYEQYF. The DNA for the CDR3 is TGTGCCAGCAGCTTAGTTCTAGCGGGGGGTGTCTACGAGCAGTACTTC.